This T cell receptor (beta chain) was recorded in a study of T cells in women clearing cervical HPV infection (dated 2018 in TCRdb). Turning to the overall study: The cases were roughly 23 women with histologically confirmed HPV16-related CIN3 or worse, and 2 of those women had invasive cancers. Five blinded duplicates per group were added as quality controls, giving 60 or so samples: 50 participants and approximately ten replicates. The controls were over 20 women whose single incident HPV16 infection cleared within 12 months with no development of precancer or cancer. Among cases, blood sampling occurred a median of 149 days after lesion detection, with an interquartile range of about 85 to 210 days. A median age of approximately 32 years was observed in cases versus roughly 40 in controls, and no significant differences in baseline characteristics were found. Blood from cases was collected at the visit where the lesion was first found, while blood from controls was collected once the infection could no longer be detected. HLA typing was available for only a few women, so HLA type could not be excluded as a confounder. Cases were matched to controls by age within five years and by the year the sample was collected. In the parent cohort, around 9,500 women aged 18 or older were enrolled in Guanacaste, Costa Rica, during about 1992 to 1994 and were followed for seven years. This exploratory proof-of-principle case-control study, nested within the Guanacaste HPV Natural History Study in Costa Rica, compared TCR repertoires among women with different cervical HPV16 outcomes.

A remark on this clone: What antigen it recognizes has not been identified. The CDR3 end lies 3 residues beyond the end of the read and is filled in from the germline J gene.

TCR beta CDR3 regions were amplified by multiplex PCR from an average of roughly 1,200 ng genomic DNA per sample using the immunoSEQ assay. The assay corrected primer bias using a complete synthetic TCR repertoire to establish an amplification baseline. The amplicons were sequenced on the Illumina platform. The study's own analysis went as follows. Error correction of the sequences involved clustering with frequency ratios plus a modified nearest-neighbor algorithm, after which the sequences were analyzed in the immunoSEQ Analyzer using IMGT gene definitions. TCR richness and evenness were averaged over 20 rarefaction repeats at each rarefaction depth, excluding samples with fewer sequences than the depth. Wilcoxon rank sum tests with FDR correction were used to compare relative abundances of V, D and J genes between the groups. Blinded duplicates gave an intraclass correlation of approximately 96% for TCR richness and an average of about 76% across 66 gene segments. TCRdb mirrors the immuneACCESS table, restricted to in-frame sequences. Some clones are absent from its copies; in checked studies, under half trace to an unresolved V gene, and the reason for the others is unknown. D and trimming come from the DNA, and the V and J calls and clone size come from that table. The sample table holds about 34,000 clones. In total, the top ten clones hold about 1.5% of the sample.

The germline V gene encodes CDR1 SGHAT and CDR2 FQNNGV. Relative to germline, V is 5 bases shorter and J is 5 bases shorter, with 18 bases between their ends. The CDR3 sequence holds 15 residues, the cysteine and phenylalanine included. Shown are 36 bases from within the CDR3, in frame from base 1. The study at large found these results: Random forest classifiers that combined richness and V gene abundances separated cases from controls with an estimated AUC of around 0.84. Cases had lower TRBV6-7 relative abundance than controls (about 0.099% versus 0.16%; Bonferroni P = 0.0008). Whether associations preceded infection or resulted from infection could not be shown with the cross-sectional design, and effector/memory subsets and HPV-specific T cells were not isolated. Because the number of T cells per sample was unknown, the richness differences could reflect varying T-cell content rather than repertoire biology. Significantly higher TCR repertoire richness was observed in CIN3+ cases than in controls across sequencing depths, whereas no difference in evenness was found.

Every participant had a single incident cervical HPV16 infection, and prevalent HPV16 infections were excluded. Cervical HPV DNA was detected by MY09/MY11 PCR, and genotyping was performed by dot-blot hybridization. Fifteen mL of heparinized blood were centrifuged, and the buffy coat was split into aliquots, frozen at -30 degrees C, and then kept at -80 degrees C. Genomic DNA was extracted from buffy coat specimens using QIAGEN kits. The receptor comes from a woman aged 18-70 years with a cervical HPV16 infection that either progressed to CIN3+ or cleared (not recorded which). Sequences were obtained from blood buffy coat. The chain was built from TRBV11-2 and TRBJ2-5; perhaps TRBD2 is the D gene, with 6 bases matching. The sequenced part of the CDR3 DNA is TGTGCCAGCAGCGACCAACTAACGGGGGAGGAGACC. It is translated as CASSDQLTGEET. In full, the CDR3 reads CASSDQLTGEETQYF.